This TCR beta chain was recorded in a study of monozygotic twins with inflammatory bowel disease. With the 5' RACE reads reprocessed, TCRdb shows one record per CDR3 protein and no DNA. The listing contains approximately 150,000 distinct CDR3 sequences. Details on this clonotype: Its specificity is unknown.

This CDR3 spans 14 amino acids. Germline CDR1 SGDLS, CDR2 YYNGEE. Study outcomes and limitations: Healthy co-twins exceeded IBD patients in TCRbeta diversity as measured by inverse Simpson. Clonotype overlap with others was lower in IBD patients than in healthy twins, a difference that was greatest with disease activity. Some repertoire variability may stem from patients' differing immunosuppressive treatments.

This chain connects TRBV9 to TRBJ1-6. The sequenced sample was blood. This TCR was sampled from a human donor with ulcerative colitis or Crohn's disease, or a healthy co-twin of an affected twin (not recorded which). The CDR3 reads CASSVGGRSQPLHF.